This T cell receptor beta chain derives from a study of control samples from healthy donors and cancer patients. Here immunoSEQ multiplex PCR was the method, and the copy in TCRdb shows in-frame clones only, minus some. The sample yields about 30,000 clones, 79% seen once. This clone has more than one count but fewer than ten. This CDR3 contains 15 residues. Germline values: CDR1 KGHDR, CDR2 SFDVKD. Trimming shortened V by 3 bases and J by 6 bases, and 14 bases separated the two germline ends. The sample comprised PBMCs. This sequence joins TRBV24-1 and TRBJ2-1, with D perhaps given as TRBD1 or TRBD2 (6 bases each). The TCR was taken from a man aged 55-75 years with head and neck cancer. CDR3 protein: CATSDPKGGLNEQFF. Here the CDR3 DNA reads TGTGCCACCAGTGATCCTAAGGGGGGACTCAATGAGCAGTTCTTC.